Detailed here is one T cell receptor beta chain. Its antigen is unidentified. The data were taken from a study of T cell responses to AZD1222 COVID-19 vaccine. Points from the study as a whole: There were vaccine-associated CD4 TCRs across spike, dominant at 160-218 and 743-854.

Using immunoSEQ multiplex PCR, the repertoire was profiled, and TCRdb retains in-frame clones only, with some absent. In the table there are about 100,000 clones, roughly 90% of which are singletons. Sequenced material: peripheral blood, taken on day 0 of AZD1222 vaccination. The sequence was collected from an adult in good health.

Written as DNA, the CDR3 is TGTGCCAGCAGCTTGAGGACAATGACGAGCAATGAGCAGTTCTTC. Translating it yields CASSLRTMTSNEQFF. V is TRBV7-8 and J is TRBJ2-1, with a tentative D call TRBD1 (5 bases). Germline assignment: CDR1 SGHVS and CDR2 FQNEAQ. Trimming took 3 bases from V and 6 from J, leaving 15 bases between them. CDR3 size: 15 residues.